Presented here are 29 T cell receptor beta chains from one specimen sequenced in a study of cytomegalovirus exposure and HLA in healthy donors. Primers for the PCR totalled 60 Vbeta and 13 Jbeta. Assay: immunoSEQ multiplex PCR; the TCRdb copy retains only in-frame clones and omits some. There are 150,000 to 200,000 clones in the sample; about four fifths occur only once, and roughly 1.6% lies in the top ten. Material: PBMCs. The receptors here all came from a woman between 45 and 60 years old in good health and CMV-seronegative.

This chain uses TRBV6-6 with TRBJ1-2; D may be TRBD1 (5 bases). Germline CDR1 MNHNY, CDR2 SVGAGI (reference sequence). The ends were cut back, 7 bases at V and 7 bases at J, with 10 bases in the middle. The CDR3 spans 11 residues. The CDR3 sequence: CASTQASGYTF. The CDR3 nucleotides read TGTGCCAGCACACAGGCAAGTGGCTACACCTTC.

The genes are TRBV7-3 and TRBJ2-1, with 9 bases fitting TRBD2. The trim removed 1 base at V and 6 bases at J, leaving 7 bases unmatched. Germline assignment: CDR1 SGHTA and CDR2 FQGTGA. The CDR3 is made up of 16 amino acids. CDR3: CASSLRGREGRNEQFF. The DNA for the CDR3 is TGTGCCAGCAGCTTAAGGGGGCGGGAGGGCCGCAATGAGCAGTTCTTC.

The chain couples TRBV6-6 to TRBJ2-7; weak D call: TRBD2 (6 bases). Between the trimmed V and J ends, which lost 4 bases and 2 bases, there was a span of 15 bases. CDR1 MNHNY and CDR2 SVGAGI come from the germline V gene (reference sequence). This CDR3 has 15 amino acids. This CDR3 reads CASSSLAGQAYEQYF. The CDR3 nucleotides read TGTGCCAGCAGTTCCCTCGCGGGGCAAGCCTACGAGCAGTACTTC.

This chain links TRBV5-4 with TRBJ2-2, with TRBD2 matching over 11 bases. CDR1 is SGHNT and CDR2 is YYREEE in the germline V gene (reference sequence). V dropped 3 bases and J dropped 7; count of bases not matched to a gene: 8. This CDR3 is built from 16 residues. CDR3 region: CASSSLAGGNYGELFF. CDR3 nucleotide sequence: TGTGCCAGCAGCTCTCTAGCGGGGGGCAATTACGGGGAGCTGTTTTTT.

The chain recombines TRBV18 with TRBJ1-1, with a tentative D call TRBD1 (5 bases). The V gene lost 4 bases and the J gene lost 1 base, with 10 bases spanning the gap. This CDR3 region has 14 residues. The germline CDR1 and CDR2 sequences are KGHSH and LQKENI. The CDR3 nucleotides read TGTGCCAGCTCACAGGGGCCCAAGAACACTGAAGCTTTCTTT. It yields the protein CASSQGPKNTEAFF.

The J gene is TRBJ1-6, the V gene TRBV25-1; 7 positions match TRBD1. J lost 4 bases, V lost 4 bases, and 7 bases had no gene match. This CDR3 contains 16 residues. CDR1 MGHDK and CDR2 SYGVNS come from the germline V gene. DNA of the CDR3: TGTGCCAGCAGTGTGGGACAGAAAAGTTATAATTCACCCCTCCACTTT. Residues: CASSVGQKSYNSPLHF.

This chain connects TRBV28 to TRBJ2-5; D remains unclear. V lost 8 bases, J lost 3 bases, and 13 bases lay in between. The germline V gene encodes CDR1 MDHEN and CDR2 SYDVKM. The CDR3 loop spans 13 amino acids. CDR3 nucleotide sequence: TGTGCCAGCTACCGGGTTGCCAAAGAGACCCAGTACTTC. Its translation: CASYRVAKETQYF.

This chain uses TRBV18 with TRBJ2-5; D is perhaps TRBD1 (5 bases). The ends were cut back, 2 bases at V and 1 base at J, with 17 bases in the middle. The CDR3 length is 17 residues. The germline gives CDR1 KGHSH, CDR2 LQKENI. The CDR3 DNA reads as TGTGCCAGCTCACCATATTTAGGTTGGGGCCGCCAAGAGACCCAGTACTTC. Translation: CASSPYLGWGRQETQYF.

The chain has TRBV10-3 and TRBJ1-3, with 9 nucleotides matching TRBD1. The CDR3 spans 15 residues. V shed 8 bases, J shed 0 bases, and the junction held 5 bases outside the gene matches. Germline-derived CDR1 and CDR2 are ENHRY and SYGVKD. The CDR3 loop is CAISGTGISGNTIYF. The CDR3 bases are TGTGCCATCTCCGGGACAGGGATCTCTGGAAACACCATATATTTT.

This clone was detected only a few times. Within the sample, other DNA sequences also encode this same CDR3. This chain uses TRBV2 with TRBJ1-4; the D is unclear. The germline CDR1 and CDR2 sequences are SNHLY and FYNNEI. The CDR3 spans 12 residues. The V and J ends lost 3 bases and 7 bases respectively, with 6 bases between them. DNA of the CDR3: TGTGCCAGCAGTGACAGTTTTGAAAAACTGTTTTTT. Protein product: CASSDSFEKLFF.

This rearrangement joins TRBV13 to TRBJ2-7, with 12 bases lining up with TRBD2. Germline-derived CDR1 and CDR2 are PRHDT and FYEKMQ (reference sequence). J was trimmed by 2 bases and V by 4 bases; bases with no gene match: 3. CDR3 size: 15 residues. CDR3 in amino acids: CASSWTSGNTYEQYF. The CDR3 DNA follows: TGTGCCAGCAGCTGGACTAGCGGGAATACCTACGAGCAGTACTTC.

The V and J genes are TRBV7-9 and TRBJ1-1, with 11 bases that match TRBD1. CDR3 length equals 16 residues. After removal of 5 bases from V and 4 bases from J, the junction contained 9 bases not matched to a gene. CDR1 and CDR2 (germline): SEHNR, FQNEAQ (reference sequence). This CDR3 reads CASSPLAGTGGTEAFF. The CDR3 nucleotides are TGTGCCAGCAGCCCGTTGGCCGGGACAGGGGGCACTGAAGCTTTCTTT.

V and J are TRBV6-5 and TRBJ2-7, with no clear D. The V end lost 2 bases, the J end lost 3 bases, and 17 bases lay between the germline ends. Germline V CDR1 and CDR2: MNHEY, SVGAGI. This CDR3 is built from 16 residues. The CDR3 bases are TGTGCCAGCAGTTACGGTCCCCGACAATTAGTCTACGAGCAGTACTTC. Translated, it gives CASSYGPRQLVYEQYF.

The chain employs TRBV7-3 and TRBJ2-1, with 8 nucleotides matching TRBD2. Germline assignment: CDR1 SGHTA and CDR2 FQGTGA. V lost 5 bases to trimming and J lost 8 bases; unmatched junction nucleotides: 5. The CDR3 is 13 residues long. The CDR3, as DNA: TGTGCCAGCAGCCCCGGGGGGGCCGATGAGCAGTTCTTC. This codes for CASSPGGADEQFF.

The genes are TRBV15 and TRBJ2-7, with TRBD1 identical over 7 bases. The V segment lost 4 bases and the J segment 0 bases; nucleotides outside the gene matches: 3. CDR3 length: 14 residues. The germline gives CDR1 LNHNV, CDR2 YYDKDF (reference sequence). CDR3 coding DNA: TGTGCCACCAGCAACCGGGACAGCTCCTACGAGCAGTACTTC. Its protein is CATSNRDSSYEQYF.

Turning to this clone: A read error may account for a junction end that differs from germline. The J gene is TRBJ1-5, the V gene TRBV7-2; D uncertain. The CDR3 covers 14 residues. The germline gives CDR1 SGHTA, CDR2 FQGNSA. CDR3 in amino acids: CASSFSVSSQPQHF. The CDR3 nucleotides are TGTGCCAGCAGCTTTTCAGTTAGCAGTCAGCCCCAGCATTTT.

The chain carries TRBV9 and TRBJ1-6; D is unresolved. Per the germline V gene, CDR1 is SGDLS and CDR2 is YYNGEE. The CDR3 spans 14 residues. V was clipped by 3 bases and J by 7 bases, with 11 bases between them. The CDR3 is CASSEEGGNSPLHF. DNA of the CDR3: TGTGCCAGCAGCGAGGAGGGCGGCAATTCACCCCTCCACTTT.

V and J are TRBV5-4 and TRBJ1-1; no definite D call. V was pared by 5 bases and J by 0 bases, with 26 bases between. This CDR3 has 19 amino acids. Germline CDR1 reads SGHNT; CDR2 reads YYREEE (reference sequence). This CDR3 reads CASRGWFSAGEGMNTEAFF. For the CDR3, the DNA is TGTGCCAGCAGGGGATGGTTTTCGGCGGGTGAGGGCATGAACACTGAAGCTTTCTTT.

The chain has TRBV27 and TRBJ1-1, with D perhaps TRBD1 (5 bases). There are 15 residues in the CDR3. Germline assignment: CDR1 MNHEY and CDR2 SMNVEV (reference sequence). Between the trimmed V and J ends, which lost 2 bases and 3 bases, there was a span of 13 bases. CDR3: CASSLEAGIDTEAFF. CDR3 nucleotide sequence: TGTGCCAGCAGTTTAGAGGCAGGGATCGACACTGAAGCTTTCTTT.

The rearrangement links TRBV6-5 to TRBJ1-1; TRBD1 matches 10 bases. CDR1 and CDR2 (germline): MNHEY, SVGAGI. After removal of 6 bases from V and 6 bases from J, the junction contained 7 bases not matched to a gene. The CDR3 loop spans 14 amino acids. The CDR3 here is CASSKDRGRSEAFF. As DNA, the CDR3 is TGTGCCAGCAGCAAAGACAGGGGGCGGTCTGAAGCTTTCTTT.

This clone is a singleton in its sample. CDR3 sequence reads: CASSLGVEDTQYF. CDR3 nucleotide sequence: TGTGCCAGCAGCTTAGGAGTTGAAGATACGCAGTATTTT. The chain recombines TRBV7-3 with TRBJ2-3, with D uncertain. V lost 2 bases to trimming and J lost 5 bases, with 8 bases between them. The CDR3 runs to 13 residues. Germline CDR1 is SGHTA and CDR2 is FQGTGA.

The chain uses TRBV9 and TRBJ2-3; D possibly corresponds to TRBD2 (7 bases). Trimming took 0 bases from V and 1 from J, leaving 15 bases between them. The CDR3 runs to 17 residues. CDR1 is SGDLS, CDR2 YYNGEE, per germline. CDR3 nucleotides: TGTGCCAGCAGCGTAGGGGGAGGGGCAGGGGGCACAGATACGCAGTATTTT. Translation gives CASSVGGGAGGTDTQYF.

V is TRBV30 and J is TRBJ2-3; TRBD1 aligns across 8 bases. The V and J ends lost 0 bases and 2 bases, in that order; junction bases with no gene match: 4. The CDR3 consists of 15 residues. Germline V CDR1 and CDR2: GTSNPN, SVGIG (reference sequence). The CDR3 region is CAWSVGTGSTDTQYF. CDR3 nucleotides: TGTGCCTGGAGTGTTGGGACAGGTTCCACAGATACGCAGTATTTT.

The gene calls are TRBV5-6 and TRBJ1-1; D not certain. Trimming shortened V by 0 bases and J by 6 bases, and 9 bases separated the two germline ends. From germline, CDR1 is SGHDT and CDR2 YYEEEE. CDR3 length: 13 amino acids. As DNA, the CDR3 is TGTGCCAGCAGCTTGGAGTACAGTGCTGAAGCTTTCTTT. Its translation is CASSLEYSAEAFF.

This clone has only a few counts. The chain combines TRBV14 with TRBJ2-4; 9 nucleotides match TRBD1. Trimming cost V 5 bases and J 7 bases; bases outside gene matches: 12. Germline CDR1 is SGHDN and CDR2 is FVKESK. This CDR3 comprises 16 residues. CDR3 coding DNA: TGTGCCAGCAGCACTACGACAGGGGGAGGAGGGAACATTCAGTACTTC. Translation: CASSTTTGGGGNIQYF.

V and J are TRBV28 and TRBJ1-2; possibly TRBD1 for D (5 bases). The CDR3 sequence is 12 residues long. Germline V gene lookup returns CDR1 MDHEN and CDR2 SYDVKM. Trimming stripped 8 bases from V and 8 bases from J, with 15 bases between. The CDR3 DNA is TGTGCCAGCTACAGGCCGACCGGAGGCTACACCTTC. Translation gives CASYRPTGGYTF.

This clone has just a few counts. A junction end diverges from the germline sequence, so it may reflect a read error. The V and J genes are TRBV7-9 and TRBJ1-2, with 12 positions matching TRBD1. CDR3 length: 19 amino acids. Germline assignment: CDR1 SEHNR and CDR2 FQNEAQ (reference sequence). CDR3 bases: TGTTCCAGCAGCTTAGCCGGAAACGCCGGGACAGGGGGCGTCTATGGCTACACCTTC. Its protein product is CSSSLAGNAGTGGVYGYTF.

The V and J genes are TRBV21-1 and TRBJ1-2. TRBV21-1 is an annotated pseudogene. CDR3 length: 14 amino acids. CDR3 in amino acids: CASSRGGLAYGYTF. In DNA, the CDR3 is TGTGCCAGCAGCAGGGGGGGCCTGGCCTATGGCTACACCTTC.

The V and J genes are TRBV5-5 and TRBJ1-5; 7 nucleotides agree with TRBD1. Trimming at V came to 3 bases and at J to 9 bases, leaving 18 bases not matched to a gene. Germline CDR1 reads SGHKS; CDR2 reads YYEKEE (reference sequence). The CDR3 covers 17 residues. Written as DNA, the CDR3 is TGTGCCAGCAGCTCTTTCACCGGCGGACAGGCAATTCGGCCCCAGCATTTT. It is translated as CASSSFTGGQAIRPQHF.